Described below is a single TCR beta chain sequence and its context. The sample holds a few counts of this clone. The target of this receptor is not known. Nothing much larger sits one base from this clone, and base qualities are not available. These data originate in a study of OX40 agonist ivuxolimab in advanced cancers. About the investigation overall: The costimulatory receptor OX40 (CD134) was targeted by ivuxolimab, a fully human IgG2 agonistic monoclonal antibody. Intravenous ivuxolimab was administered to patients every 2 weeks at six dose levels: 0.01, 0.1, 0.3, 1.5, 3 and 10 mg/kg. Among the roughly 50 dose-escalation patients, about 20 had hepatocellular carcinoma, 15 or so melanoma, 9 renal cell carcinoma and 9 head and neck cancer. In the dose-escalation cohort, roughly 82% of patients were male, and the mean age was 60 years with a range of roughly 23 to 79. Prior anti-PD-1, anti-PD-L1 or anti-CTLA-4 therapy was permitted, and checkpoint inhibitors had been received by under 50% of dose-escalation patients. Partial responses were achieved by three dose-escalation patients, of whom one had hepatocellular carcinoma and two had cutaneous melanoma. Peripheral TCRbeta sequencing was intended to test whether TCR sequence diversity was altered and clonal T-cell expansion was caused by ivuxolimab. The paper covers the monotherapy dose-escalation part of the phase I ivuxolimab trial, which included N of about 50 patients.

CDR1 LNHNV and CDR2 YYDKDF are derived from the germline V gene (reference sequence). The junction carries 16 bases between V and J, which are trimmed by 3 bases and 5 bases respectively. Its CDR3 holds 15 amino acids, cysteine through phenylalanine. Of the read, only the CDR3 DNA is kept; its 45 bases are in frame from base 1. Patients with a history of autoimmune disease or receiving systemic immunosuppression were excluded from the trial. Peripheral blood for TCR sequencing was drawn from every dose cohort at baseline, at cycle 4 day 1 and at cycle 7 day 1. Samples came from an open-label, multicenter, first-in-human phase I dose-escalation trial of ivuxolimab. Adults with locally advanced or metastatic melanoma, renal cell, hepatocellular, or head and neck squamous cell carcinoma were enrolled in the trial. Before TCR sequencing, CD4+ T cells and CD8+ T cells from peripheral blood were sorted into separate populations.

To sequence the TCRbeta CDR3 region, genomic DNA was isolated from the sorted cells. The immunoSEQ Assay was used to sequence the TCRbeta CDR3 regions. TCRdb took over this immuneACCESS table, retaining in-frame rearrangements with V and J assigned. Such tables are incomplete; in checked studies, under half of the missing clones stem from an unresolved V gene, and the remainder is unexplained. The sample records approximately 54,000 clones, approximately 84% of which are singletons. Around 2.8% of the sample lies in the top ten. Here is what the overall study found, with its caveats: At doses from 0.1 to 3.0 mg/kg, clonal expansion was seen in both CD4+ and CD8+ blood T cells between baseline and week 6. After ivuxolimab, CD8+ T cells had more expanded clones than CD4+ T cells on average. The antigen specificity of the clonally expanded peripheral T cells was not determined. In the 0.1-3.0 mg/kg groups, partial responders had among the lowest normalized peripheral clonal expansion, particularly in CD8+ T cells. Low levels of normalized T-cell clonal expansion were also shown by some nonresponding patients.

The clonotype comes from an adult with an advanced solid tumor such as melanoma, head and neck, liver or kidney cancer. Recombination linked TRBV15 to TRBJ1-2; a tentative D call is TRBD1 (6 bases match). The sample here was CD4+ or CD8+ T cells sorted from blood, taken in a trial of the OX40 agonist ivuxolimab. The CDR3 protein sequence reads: CATSRETGFRYGYTF. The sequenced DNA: TGTGCCACCAGCAGGGAAACAGGGTTCCGGTATGGCTACACCTTC. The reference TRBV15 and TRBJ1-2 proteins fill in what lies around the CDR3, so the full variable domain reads DAMVIQNPRYQVTQFGKPVTLSCSQTLNHNVMYWYQQKSSQAPKLLFHYYDKDFNNEADTPDNFQSRRPNTSFCFLDIRSPGLGDTAMYLCATSRETGFRYGYTFGSGTRLTVV.